This T cell receptor beta chain was captured in a study of early T cells in non-severe SARS-CoV-2 infection. This clonotype was picked up many times. The germline CDR1 and CDR2 sequences are SEHNR and FQNEAQ (reference sequence). The germline V and J ends were trimmed by 5 bases and 7 bases, with 21 bases remaining between them. The CDR3 extends over 16 amino acids. TCRdb itself ran the 5' RACE reads through MiXCR, one entry per CDR3 protein. The sample records tens of thousands of distinct CDR3 sequences, over 10% being singletons. The sample was whole blood. The TCR comes from an adult who was a healthcare worker with PCR-confirmed SARS-CoV-2 infection or an uninfected control (not recorded which). The gene calls are TRBV7-9 and TRBJ2-1; D tentatively fits TRBD1 or TRBD2 (5 bases each). CDR3 DNA: TGTGCCAGCAGCCCCTCGGGGCACAGATGGCCGAATGAGCAGTTCTTC. It encodes CASSPSGHRWPNEQFF.